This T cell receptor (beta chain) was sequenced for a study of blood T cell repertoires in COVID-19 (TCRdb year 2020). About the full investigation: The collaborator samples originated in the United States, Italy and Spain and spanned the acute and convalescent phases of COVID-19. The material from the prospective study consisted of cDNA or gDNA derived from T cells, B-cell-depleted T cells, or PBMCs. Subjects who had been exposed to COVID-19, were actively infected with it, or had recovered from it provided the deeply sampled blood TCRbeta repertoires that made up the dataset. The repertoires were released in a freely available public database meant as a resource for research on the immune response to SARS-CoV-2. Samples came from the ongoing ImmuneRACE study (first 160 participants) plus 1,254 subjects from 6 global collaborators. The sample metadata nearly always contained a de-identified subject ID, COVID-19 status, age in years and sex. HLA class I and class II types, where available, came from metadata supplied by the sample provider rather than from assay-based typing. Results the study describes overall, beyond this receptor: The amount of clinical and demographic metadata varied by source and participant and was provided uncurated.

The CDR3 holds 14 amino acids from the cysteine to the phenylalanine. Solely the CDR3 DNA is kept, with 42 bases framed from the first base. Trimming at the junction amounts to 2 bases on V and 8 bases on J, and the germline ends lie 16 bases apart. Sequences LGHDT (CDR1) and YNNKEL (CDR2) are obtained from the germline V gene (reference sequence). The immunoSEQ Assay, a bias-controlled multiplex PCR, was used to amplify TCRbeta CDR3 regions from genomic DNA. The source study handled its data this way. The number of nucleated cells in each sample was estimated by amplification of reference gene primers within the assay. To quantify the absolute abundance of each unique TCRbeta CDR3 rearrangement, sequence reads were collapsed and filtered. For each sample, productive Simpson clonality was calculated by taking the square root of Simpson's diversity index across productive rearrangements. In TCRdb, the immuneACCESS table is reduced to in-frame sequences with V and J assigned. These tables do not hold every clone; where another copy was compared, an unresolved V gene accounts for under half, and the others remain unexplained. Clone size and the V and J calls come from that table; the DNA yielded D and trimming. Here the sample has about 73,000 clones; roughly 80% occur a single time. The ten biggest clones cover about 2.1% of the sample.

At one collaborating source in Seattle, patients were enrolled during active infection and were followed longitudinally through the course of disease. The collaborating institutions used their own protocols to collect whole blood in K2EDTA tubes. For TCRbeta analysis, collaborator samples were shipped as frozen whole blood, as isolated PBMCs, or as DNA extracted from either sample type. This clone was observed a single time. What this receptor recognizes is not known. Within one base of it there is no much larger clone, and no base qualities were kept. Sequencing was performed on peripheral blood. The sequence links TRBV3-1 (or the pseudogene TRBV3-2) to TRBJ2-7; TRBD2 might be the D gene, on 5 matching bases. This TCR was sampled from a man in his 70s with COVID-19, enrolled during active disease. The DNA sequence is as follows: TGTGCCAGCAGCCAAACCATAACTAGTACTAAGCAGTACTTC. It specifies CASSQTITSTKQYF.